This T cell receptor (beta chain) was identified during a study of blood T cell repertoires in COVID-19. Study overall: Material from acute and convalescent COVID-19 was sourced from the United States, Italy and Spain. T cells, B-cell-depleted T cells, or PBMCs supplied cDNA or gDNA.

In the authors' methods: The assay estimated nucleated cells by amplifying reference gene primers. Sequenced by immunoSEQ multiplex PCR; TCRdb stores in-frame clones only, minus some. Clonal size and the V and J genes are those of that table, whereas D and trimming came from the DNA. The sample lists approximately 180,000 clones, about 88% seen once, with under 6.5% in the top ten. The sample comprised peripheral blood. The clonotype was recovered from a man between 40 and 49 years old with active or convalescent COVID-19.

The DNA of the CDR3 is TGTGCCAGCAGTGGAATTGTCGGTACGCAGTATTTT. It codes for CASSGIVGTQYF. This rearrangement joins TRBV2 to TRBJ2-3; D remains unclear. V dropped 4 bases and J dropped 8 bases, with 10 bases sitting between them. The CDR3 spans 12 residues. Germline V lookup: CDR1 SNHLY, CDR2 FYNNEI.